This TCR beta chain was identified during a study of T cells in Graves' hyperthyroidism and ophthalmopathy. Points from the study as a whole: Most thyroid-expanded clonotypes above 0.001 were also found in blood. Classification by a 13 V-J model distinguished ophthalmopathy from stable hyperthyroidism.

Turning to this clonotype: Its cognate antigen is unknown.

The V gene's germline CDR1 is DFQATT and CDR2 SNEGSKA (reference sequence). The CDR3 runs 17 residues. The V and J ends lost 4 bases and 5 bases, in that order; junction bases with no gene match: 17. It was RNA transcripts that yielded the amplified TCR beta CDR3 regions. The HTBI primer set was used in a first-round RT-PCR of the TCR CDR3. TCRdb independently ran MiXCR on the multiplex PCR reads; one entry per CDR3 protein. The repertoire holds roughly 700,000 distinct CDR3 sequences, with roughly a third as singletons. This receptor was taken from a woman in her forties with Graves' hyperthyroidism. The chain links TRBV20-1 to TRBJ1-5, with 7 nucleotides matching TRBD1. The sequencing sample was made of blood. The CDR3 nucleotides are TGCAGTGCTACAACCGGGACAGCGGCGCGCTGGGATCAGCCCCAGCATTTT. Translation: CSATTGTAARWDQPQHF.